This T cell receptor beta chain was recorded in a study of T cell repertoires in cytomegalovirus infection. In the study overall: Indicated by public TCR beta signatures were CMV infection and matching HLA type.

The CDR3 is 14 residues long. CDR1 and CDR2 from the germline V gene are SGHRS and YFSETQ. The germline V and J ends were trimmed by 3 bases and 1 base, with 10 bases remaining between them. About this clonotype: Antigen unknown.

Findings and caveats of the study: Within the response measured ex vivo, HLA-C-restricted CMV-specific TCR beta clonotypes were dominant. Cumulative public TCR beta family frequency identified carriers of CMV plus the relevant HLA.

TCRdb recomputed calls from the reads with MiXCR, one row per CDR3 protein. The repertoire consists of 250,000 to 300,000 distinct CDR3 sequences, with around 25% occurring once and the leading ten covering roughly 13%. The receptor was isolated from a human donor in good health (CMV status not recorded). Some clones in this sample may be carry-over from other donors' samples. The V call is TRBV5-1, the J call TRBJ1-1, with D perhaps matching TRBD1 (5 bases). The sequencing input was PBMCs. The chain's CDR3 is CASSWGTGNTEAFF. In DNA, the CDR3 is TGCGCCAGCAGCTGGGGGACGGGGAACACTGAAGCTTTCTTT.